The 24 T cell receptor beta chains reported below all come from one sample, sequenced in a study of tumour-infiltrating T cells in Burkitt lymphoma. The data were produced by immunoSEQ multiplex PCR, yet TCRdb's version contains in-frame clones alone and is incomplete. The top ten clones hold 9.5% to 13% of a sample with over 2,000 clones, 14% to 15% of them seen once. Sample: tumor tissue. The source is a human donor with Burkitt lymphoma.

V and J are TRBV19 and TRBJ2-2; no clear D gene. Germline CDR1 reads LNHDA; CDR2 reads SQIVND (reference sequence). The CDR3 is 13 amino acids. Trimming removed 9 bases at V and 4 bases at J, with 12 bases between. DNA of the CDR3: TGTGCCAGCACCCCCTGGGTCACCGGGGAGCTGTTTTTT. Translated: CASTPWVTGELFF.

V is TRBV11-2 and J is TRBJ2-7; D gene uncertain. Per the germline V gene, CDR1 is SGHAT and CDR2 is FQNNGV. CDR3 length: 13 residues. Trimming stripped 2 bases from V and 6 bases from J, with 11 bases between. The CDR3 DNA reads as TGTGCCAGCAGCTTAATCCGGCATACCGAGCAGTACTTC. It specifies CASSLIRHTEQYF.

The chain employs TRBV6-5 and TRBJ2-3; possibly TRBD2 for D (5 bases). V lost 2 bases and J 2 bases, leaving 8 bases between the germline ends. The CDR3 contains 14 residues. Germline V gene lookup returns CDR1 MNHEY and CDR2 SVGAGI. In DNA form, the CDR3 reads TGTGCCAGCAGTTACAGCGGTTACACAGATACGCAGTATTTT. This encodes CASSYSGYTDTQYF.

The chain carries TRBV29-1 and TRBJ2-4, with TRBD2 identical over 7 bases. V lost 5 bases to trimming and J lost 2 bases; unmatched junction nucleotides: 12. Germline CDR1 and CDR2: SQVTM and ANQGSEA. This CDR3 is 16 amino acids long. This CDR3 reads CSVRGGLAETKNIQYF. As DNA, the CDR3 is TGCAGCGTTCGAGGCGGTCTAGCGGAGACCAAAAACATTCAGTACTTC.

By sample fraction, this clone is large. V usage is TRBV20-1 and J usage is TRBJ1-1; D possibly corresponds to TRBD1 (5 bases). The germline V gene has CDR1 DFQATT and CDR2 SNEGSKA (reference sequence). The CDR3 is made up of 11 amino acids. Trimming removed 6 bases from V and 1 base from J, with 6 bases in between. As DNA, the CDR3 is TGCAGTGCCCAGGGGAACACTGAAGCTTTCTTT. This encodes CSAQGNTEAFF.

This clone was counted only a few times. The rearrangement joins TRBV2 to TRBJ1-2; D remains ambiguous. Germline CDR1 SNHLY, CDR2 FYNNEI. V lost 8 bases, J lost 8 bases, and 15 bases lay in between. The CDR3 runs to 12 residues. The CDR3 reads CASLGPRSGYTF. Written as DNA, the CDR3 is TGTGCCAGCTTAGGGCCCCGCTCCGGCTACACCTTC.

J is TRBJ2-5 and V is TRBV4-1; 9 bases are shared with TRBD1. The CDR3 has 15 residues. V shed 5 bases, J shed 5 bases, and the junction held 9 bases outside the gene matches. Germline CDR1 MGHRA, CDR2 YSYEKL. The CDR3 region has the DNA TGCGCCAGCAGCGGATTGATGGGGACAGGGGAGACCCAGTACTTC. This translates into CASSGLMGTGETQYF.

This clone turned up a few times. The genes are TRBV7-2 and TRBJ1-4; D perhaps matches TRBD1 (5 bases). The germline gives CDR1 SGHTA, CDR2 FQGNSA. Trimming took 7 bases from V and 0 from J, leaving 9 bases between them. CDR3 length equals 14 residues. CDR3 bases: TGTGCCAGCACCCCGACAGCAACTAATGAAAAACTGTTTTTT. This sequence encodes CASTPTATNEKLFF.

This clone was picked up a small number of times. Its ends do not fully match the called genes, so a read error is possible. The DNA for the CDR3 is TGTGCCAACAGCTTTCGGGTGGGGCAGGAAAATGAGCAGTTCTTC. Its protein is CANSFRVGQENEQFF. V and J are TRBV7-6 and TRBJ2-1, with D maybe TRBD1 (5 bases). The CDR3 is 15 residues long. Germline CDR1 is SGHVS and CDR2 is FNYEAQ.

The rearrangement joins TRBV28 to TRBJ2-7; 9 nucleotides match TRBD1. In germline, CDR1 is MDHEN, CDR2 SYDVKM. V lost 7 bases to trimming and J lost 4 bases; unmatched junction nucleotides: 8. There are 14 residues in the CDR3. Written as DNA, the CDR3 is TGTGCCAGCACACCCCGAGGACAGGGGTACGAGCAGTACTTC. This encodes CASTPRGQGYEQYF.

In its sample, this clone was seen a few times. The V call is TRBV6-6, the J call TRBJ2-3, with TRBD2 identical over 9 bases. CDR1 and CDR2 from the germline V gene are MNHNY and SVGAGI (reference sequence). J lost 3 bases, V lost 4 bases, and 8 bases had no gene match. The CDR3 has 16 residues. CDR3 DNA: TGTGCCAGCAGTTTGGCGGGGGGGCCCGGTACAGATACGCAGTATTTT. Its translation is CASSLAGGPGTDTQYF.

In its sample, this clone was seen a few times. The J gene is TRBJ2-7, the V gene TRBV29-1, with TRBD1 identical over 10 bases. This CDR3 spans 13 amino acids. The germline CDR1 and CDR2 sequences are SQVTM and ANQGSEA. V lost 8 bases, J lost 6 bases, and 10 bases stayed unmatched. CDR3 residues: CSTGTGDFGEQYF. CDR3 coding DNA: TGCAGCACCGGGACAGGGGACTTTGGCGAGCAGTACTTC.

This rearrangement joins TRBV29-1 to TRBJ2-7; D may be TRBD1 (6 bases). The CDR3 loop spans 12 amino acids. Looked up from germline, CDR1 is SQVTM and CDR2 is ANQGSEA. Trimming pared 7 bases from V and 0 bases from J, leaving 10 bases between. Written as DNA, the CDR3 is TGCAGCGCTTGGACAGTCTCCTACGAGCAGTACTTC. It encodes CSAWTVSYEQYF.

This clone was counted a few times. The chain carries TRBV6-1 and TRBJ2-3, with 7 bases lining up with TRBD1. This CDR3 comprises 16 residues. CDR1 and CDR2 from the germline V gene are MNHNS and SASEGT. The V and J ends lost 2 bases and 4 bases, in that order; junction bases with no gene match: 9. CDR3 in amino acids: CASSEWSGGRSDTQYF. In DNA, the CDR3 is TGTGCCAGCAGTGAATGGTCAGGGGGACGATCAGATACGCAGTATTTT.

The rearrangement links TRBV11-3 to TRBJ2-3, with D hard to call. The CDR3 totals 10 residues. Trimming stripped 6 bases from V and 3 bases from J, with 1 base between. Looked up from germline, CDR1 is SGHNT and CDR2 is YENEEA. The DNA of the CDR3 is TGTGCCAGCAGGACAGATACGCAGTATTTT. Translation: CASRTDTQYF.

This clone was recorded a few times. The DNA for the CDR3 is TGTGCCAGCAGCGCTCCCCGGGGCTCCGTATACACCGGGGAGCTGTTTTTT. Protein product: CASSAPRGSVYTGELFF. The rearrangement uses TRBV9 and TRBJ2-2; the D call may be TRBD1 or TRBD2 (5 bases each). This CDR3 is 17 amino acids long. Looked up from germline, CDR1 is SGDLS and CDR2 is YYNGEE. V was cut by 3 bases and J by 3 bases, with 18 bases left in between.

The chain recombines TRBV2 with TRBJ1-2, with 8 bases aligning to TRBD1. The germline V gene has CDR1 SNHLY and CDR2 FYNNEI. This CDR3 contains 12 residues. After removal of 8 bases from V and 8 bases from J, the junction contained 7 bases not matched to a gene. The CDR3 loop reads CASGRGLEGYTF. The CDR3 region has the DNA TGTGCCAGCGGCAGGGGGCTTGAAGGCTACACCTTC.

This clone has more than one count but fewer than ten. This chain links TRBV5-1 with TRBJ1-1; D may be TRBD1 (6 bases). Germline CDR1 is SGHRS and CDR2 is YFSETQ. Trimming cost V 2 bases and J 3 bases, with 11 bases left between them. The CDR3 extends over 14 amino acids. The CDR3 here is CASSFVEGDTEAFF. The CDR3 DNA reads as TGCGCCAGCAGCTTCGTCGAGGGGGACACTGAAGCTTTCTTT.

The chain links TRBV5-1 to TRBJ2-1; 7 nucleotides agree with TRBD1. The CDR3 loop spans 13 amino acids. Germline assignment: CDR1 SGHRS and CDR2 YFSETQ. The trim removed 7 bases at V and 6 bases at J, leaving 7 bases unmatched. CDR3 DNA: TGCGCCAGCTTGGGACAGATTGGCAATGAGCAGTTCTTC. It translates to CASLGQIGNEQFF.

A few counts support this clone. The J gene is TRBJ2-1, the V gene TRBV11-2, with 8 bases that match TRBD2. V gave up 4 bases and J gave up 10 bases; unmatched junction bases: 6. Germline values: CDR1 SGHAT, CDR2 FQNNGV. The length of the CDR3 is 13 residues. For the CDR3, the DNA is TGTGCCAGCAGCTCAAGGCCGGGAGGGGAGCAGTTCTTC. As protein: CASSSRPGGEQFF.

The J gene is TRBJ2-3, the V gene TRBV5-1; D might be TRBD2 (5 bases). The CDR3 covers 12 residues. V gave up 3 bases and J gave up 6 bases, with 8 bases separating them. CDR1 is SGHRS and CDR2 is YFSETQ in the germline V gene. Here the CDR3 reads CASSSTGDTQYF. CDR3 nucleotide sequence: TGCGCCAGCAGCTCAACGGGGGATACGCAGTATTTT.

This sequence joins TRBV18 and TRBJ2-1; 8 bases are shared with TRBD1. The CDR3 spans 15 residues. Germline assignment: CDR1 KGHSH and CDR2 LQKENI. With V trimmed by 1 base and J by 1 base, 0 bases remained unmatched. The CDR3 DNA reads TGTGCCAGCTCACCACGGACAGGGTCCTACAATGAGCAGTTCTTC. This gives the protein CASSPRTGSYNEQFF.

This clone was detected only a few times. V and J are TRBV27 and TRBJ2-1; 8 nucleotides align to TRBD2. CDR1 is MNHEY and CDR2 is SMNVEV in the germline V gene (reference sequence). Trimming took 6 bases from V and 9 from J; bases not matched to a gene: 16. The CDR3 is 16 amino acids. The CDR3 sequence: CASRELAGGDGGEQFF. The CDR3 nucleotides read TGTGCCAGCAGAGAACTCGCGGGGGGTGACGGTGGTGAGCAGTTCTTC.

This clone was found a few times. A junction end diverges from the germline sequence, so it may reflect a read error. The chain couples TRBV7-2 to TRBJ1-1; D is perhaps TRBD1 (6 bases). Germline V gene sequence: CDR1 SGHTA, CDR2 FQGNSA. The CDR3 is 13 residues long. CDR3: CASSPGQPTGAFF. DNA of the CDR3: TGTGCCAGCAGCCCAGGACAGCCCACTGGAGCTTTCTTT.